This TCR beta chain was found in a study of human T cells and chemical hapten exposure. Study-wide context: The study patch tested 0.01% DPC on the upper back and read results at 6 days.

Sample time point: patch test 2, 6 weeks after DPC sensitization. Noted treatment: therapeutic diphenylcyclopropenone sensitization with weekly scalp DPC. V was pared by 0 bases and J by 2 bases, with 10 bases between. CDR1 and CDR2 (germline): SGHTA, FQGNSA. CDR3 length: 15 amino acids. Each CDR3 protein gets one entry after TCRdb re-called the RACE reads with MiXCR. The sample lists over 100,000 distinct CDR3 sequences, 9% to 9.5% occurring once. The sequencing used whole blood, collected in connection with sensitization to the hapten diphenylcyclopropenone (DPC). The source is a woman aged 40 to 50 with alopecia areata. Some clones in this sample may be carry-over from other donors' samples. The V call is TRBV7-2, the J call TRBJ1-1; the D gene is possibly TRBD1 (6 bases). CDR3 residues: CASSLATGINTEAFF. The CDR3 DNA reads as TGTGCCAGCAGCTTAGCGACAGGTATTAACACTGAAGCTTTCTTT.